Shown below are 14 T cell receptor beta chains from a single sample sequenced in a study of Graves' ophthalmopathy and Graves' hyperthyroidism. Amplification of the TCR beta CDR3 regions used RNA transcripts (as template). First-round RT-PCR employed HTBI primers, with a second-round multiplex PCR after it. TCRdb reanalysed the multiplex PCR reads using MiXCR and keeps one entry per CDR3 protein. The sample lists roughly 480,000 distinct CDR3 sequences, around an eighth seen once, with 9.5% to 10% in the top ten. The sample was blood. The receptor source for this set is a woman in her twenties or thirties with Graves' ophthalmopathy.

The rearrangement uses TRBV4-1 and TRBJ2-5; D is ambiguous. The CDR3 has 13 amino acids. V was pared by 3 bases and J by 5 bases, with 10 bases between. Germline V CDR1 and CDR2: MGHRA, YSYEKL. The CDR3 spells CASSHRGVETQYF. CDR3 bases: TGCGCCAGCAGCCACAGAGGTGTCGAGACCCAGTACTTC.

This chain links TRBV6-2 or TRBV6-3 with TRBJ2-5, with D tentatively TRBD2 (5 bases). The ends were cut back, 8 bases at V and 5 bases at J, with 18 bases in the middle. The CDR3 has 14 residues. Germline CDR1 MNHEY, CDR2 SVGEGT. CDR3 in DNA: TGTGCCAGCGGACTGGGGTTGAATGAGGAGACCCAGTACTTC. It yields the protein CASGLGLNEETQYF.

This clonotype has ten or more counts. V and J are TRBV10-2 and TRBJ1-2; possible D gene TRBD1, 6 bases. The V end lost 3 bases, the J end lost 6 bases, and 14 bases lay between the germline ends. The germline V gene has CDR1 WSHSY and CDR2 SAAADI. This CDR3 region has 14 residues. The CDR3 spells CASSDPTGTDGYTF. The CDR3 DNA reads as TGCGCCAGCAGTGACCCCACAGGGACCGATGGCTACACCTTC.

This clonotype has at least ten counts. The chain employs TRBV18 and TRBJ1-1; 10 positions match TRBD1. V gave up 6 bases and J gave up 5 bases; unmatched junction bases: 9. The CDR3 consists of 15 residues. Germline V gene lookup returns CDR1 KGHSH and CDR2 LQKENI. The CDR3, as DNA: TGTGCCAGCTCCCGTATCGACAGGGGGCGGACTGAAGCTTTCTTT. Amino acid sequence: CASSRIDRGRTEAFF.

This clonotype was recorded at least ten times. The V gene is TRBV6-2 or TRBV6-3, the J gene TRBJ2-7; 7 bases are a match to TRBD1. The length of the CDR3 is 15 residues. V was pared by 3 bases and J by 2 bases, with 7 bases of the junction left unmatched. Germline V gene lookup returns CDR1 MNHEY and CDR2 SVGEGT. The CDR3 sequence: CASSYNTGTAYEQYF. Here the CDR3 DNA reads TGTGCCAGCAGTTATAACACCGGGACAGCCTACGAGCAGTACTTC.

This clonotype was counted at least ten times. The chain recombines TRBV2 with TRBJ1-2; D is unresolved. This CDR3 has 14 residues. V was trimmed by 3 bases and J by 0 bases, leaving 8 bases between them. CDR1 is SNHLY, CDR2 FYNNEI, per germline. DNA of the CDR3: TGTGCCAGCAGTGATAGCCTTTCTAACTATGGCTACACCTTC. Encoded protein: CASSDSLSNYGYTF. Full variable domain (outside the CDR3, taken from reference TRBV2 and TRBJ1-2): EPEVTQTPSHQVTQMGQEVILRCVPISNHLYFYWYRQILGQKVEFLVSFYNNEISEKSEIFDDQFSVERPDGSNFTLKIRSTKLEDSAMYFCASSDSLSNYGYTFGSGTRLTVV.

This clonotype appeared many times. The chain uses TRBV6-1 and TRBJ1-5, with a possible D match to TRBD1 (6 bases). This CDR3 is built from 16 residues. V was pared by 2 bases and J by 1 base, with 12 bases between. Germline CDR1 reads MNHNS; CDR2 reads SASEGT. The CDR3 coding sequence is TGTGCCAGCAGTGAATTGGGGACACGGAGCAATCAGCCCCAGCATTTT. Amino acids: CASSELGTRSNQPQHF.

This clonotype was recorded at least ten times. The rearrangement joins TRBV28 to TRBJ1-5; D is perhaps TRBD1 (5 bases). Per germline, CDR1 MDHEN and CDR2 SYDVKM. This CDR3 region has 14 residues. V lost 6 bases and J 7 bases, leaving 16 bases between the germline ends. CDR3 DNA sequence: TGTGCCAGCAGGATGGGGCAGGTCGGGCAGCCCCAGCATTTT. Translating gives CASRMGQVGQPQHF.

The table lists this clonotype with many counts. This rearrangement joins TRBV18 to TRBJ2-7; D may correspond to TRBD1 or TRBD2 (5 bases each). The V gene's germline CDR1 is KGHSH and CDR2 LQKENI. The CDR3 spans 14 residues. The germline V and J ends were trimmed by 3 bases and 4 bases, with 13 bases remaining between them. CDR3 bases: TGTGCCAGCTCACCCACGAGGGGCCAATACGAGCAGTACTTC. This translates into CASSPTRGQYEQYF.

This clonotype was detected many times. The chain is built from TRBV6-1 and TRBJ1-5, with D uncertain. Germline CDR1 and CDR2: MNHNS and SASEGT. The CDR3 totals 15 residues. Trimming stripped 0 bases from V and 0 bases from J, with 6 bases between. CDR3 coding DNA: TGTGCCAGCAGTGAAGCGCTGACTAGCAATCAGCCCCAGCATTTT. Amino acid sequence: CASSEALTSNQPQHF.

This clonotype was seen at least ten times. The V gene is TRBV5-1, the J gene TRBJ2-3; 13 nucleotides line up with TRBD2. This CDR3 region has 17 residues. V dropped 0 bases and J dropped 1; count of bases not matched to a gene: 2. The V gene's germline CDR1 is SGHRS and CDR2 YFSETQ. CDR3 coding DNA: TGCGCCAGCAGCTTGGCCGGGACTAGCGGGGGCACAGATACGCAGTATTTT. Its protein is CASSLAGTSGGTDTQYF.

This clonotype was seen at least ten times. This chain connects TRBV30 to TRBJ1-1; D is uncertain. The CDR3 is 12 amino acids. Germline CDR1 is GTSNPN and CDR2 is SVGIG (reference sequence). Trimming pared 0 bases from V and 8 bases from J, leaving 10 bases between. In DNA form, the CDR3 reads TGTGCCTGGAGTGTCGCCCAGAGAGAAGCTTTCTTT. Its translation is CAWSVAQREAFF.

This clonotype was seen a few times. The V call is TRBV11-1, the J call TRBJ2-2; D not certain. Between the trimmed V and J ends, which lost 1 base and 1 base, there was a span of 10 bases. This CDR3 is 16 amino acids long. Germline CDR1 and CDR2: SGHAT and FQDESV (reference sequence). The CDR3 protein is CASSLDGWENTGELFF. DNA of the CDR3: TGTGCCAGCAGCTTAGATGGCTGGGAGAACACCGGGGAGCTGTTTTTT.

This chain connects TRBV28 to TRBJ1-1; D unclear. The CDR3 runs 14 residues. Germline V gives CDR1 MDHEN, CDR2 SYDVKM. Trimming removed 7 bases from V and 3 bases from J, with 15 bases in between. The CDR3 coding sequence is TGTGCCAGCATTTCAGCATGGGAGTACACTGAAGCTTTCTTT. This codes for CASISAWEYTEAFF.